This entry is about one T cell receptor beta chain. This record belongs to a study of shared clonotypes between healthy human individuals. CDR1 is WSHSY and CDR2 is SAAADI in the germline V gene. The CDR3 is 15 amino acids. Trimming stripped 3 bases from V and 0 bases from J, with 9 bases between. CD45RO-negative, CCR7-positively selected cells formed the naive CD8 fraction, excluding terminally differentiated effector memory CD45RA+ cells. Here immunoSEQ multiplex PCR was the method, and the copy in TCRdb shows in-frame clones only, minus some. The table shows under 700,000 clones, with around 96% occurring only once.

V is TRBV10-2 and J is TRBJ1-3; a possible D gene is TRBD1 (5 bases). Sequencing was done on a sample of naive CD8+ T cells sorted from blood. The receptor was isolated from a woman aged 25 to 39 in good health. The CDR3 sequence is CASSDGGGSGNTIYF. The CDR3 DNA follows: TGCGCCAGCAGTGATGGGGGAGGCTCTGGAAACACCATATATTTT.